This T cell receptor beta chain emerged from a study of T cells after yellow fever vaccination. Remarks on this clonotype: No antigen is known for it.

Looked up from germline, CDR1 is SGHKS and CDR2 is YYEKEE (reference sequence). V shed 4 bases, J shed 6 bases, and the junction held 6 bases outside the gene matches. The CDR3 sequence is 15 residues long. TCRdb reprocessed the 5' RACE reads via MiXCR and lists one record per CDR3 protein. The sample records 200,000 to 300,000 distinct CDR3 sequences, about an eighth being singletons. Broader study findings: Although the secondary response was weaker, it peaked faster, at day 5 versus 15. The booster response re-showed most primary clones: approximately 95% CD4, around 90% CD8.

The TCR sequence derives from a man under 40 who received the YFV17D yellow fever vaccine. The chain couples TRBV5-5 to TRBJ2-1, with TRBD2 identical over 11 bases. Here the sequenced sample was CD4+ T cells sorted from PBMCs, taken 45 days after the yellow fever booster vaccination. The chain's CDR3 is CASSATSGRTNEQFF. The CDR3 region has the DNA TGTGCCAGCAGCGCTACTAGCGGGAGAACCAATGAGCAGTTCTTC.